This TCR beta chain comes out of a study of blood T cell repertoires in COVID-19 (TCRdb year 2020). Context from the whole study: Samples covering the acute and convalescent phases of COVID-19 were provided by collaborators in the United States, Italy and Spain. The prospective study material was composed of cDNA or gDNA derived from T cells, B-cell-depleted T cells, or PBMCs. Subjects who had been exposed to COVID-19, were actively infected with it, or had recovered from it provided the deeply sampled blood TCRbeta repertoires that made up the dataset. The repertoires were made available in a free public database intended to serve as a resource for research on the immune response to SARS-CoV-2. The samples were drawn from two sources: the first 160 participants of the ongoing ImmuneRACE study, and 1,254 subjects contributed by 6 global collaborators. Sample metadata almost always included a de-identified subject ID, COVID-19 status, age in years and sex. Where available, HLA class I and class II types were taken from metadata supplied by the sample provider and were not determined by assay-based typing.

General study outcomes and caveats: The quantity of clinical and demographic metadata differed by source and by participant and was supplied without curation.

Whole blood was collected in K2EDTA tubes by collaborating institutions according to the institutions' own protocols. Collaborator samples were shipped for TCRbeta analysis as frozen whole blood, isolated PBMCs, or DNA extracted from either sample type. Turning to this clone: Its antigen specificity is not known. No qualities accompany the bases; no much larger clone lies one base away.

The immunoSEQ Assay, a bias-controlled multiplex PCR, was used to amplify TCRbeta CDR3 regions from genomic DNA. On the study's bioinformatics: Within the assay, amplification of reference gene primers was used to estimate how many nucleated cells each sample contained. Sequence reads were collapsed and filtered to measure the absolute abundance of every unique TCRbeta CDR3 rearrangement. For each sample, productive Simpson clonality was calculated by taking the square root of Simpson's diversity index across productive rearrangements. Entries here come from immuneACCESS through TCRdb and include only in-frame sequences with V and J called. Some clones fail to appear in such tables; in the studies checked, an unresolved V gene covers under half of the shortfall, and the cause of the remainder is unknown. D and trimming were read from the DNA, whereas the V and J calls and clone size are those reported in that table. The sample table shows approximately 45,000 clones, and approximately 85% are seen once. The ten largest account for 14% of the sample.

The receptor was isolated from a human donor in a cohort sampled during active COVID-19. The sample comprised peripheral blood.

CDR3 region: CASSFDRMKTYEQYF. In nucleotide form, the sequence is TGTGCCAGCAGCTTCGACAGGATGAAAACCTACGAGCAGTACTTC. The rearrangement joined TRBV11-2 to TRBJ2-7; 6 matching bases give a weak D call of TRBD1. The CDR3, cysteine through phenylalanine, is 15 amino acids long. Only the CDR3 region is kept as DNA, spanning 45 bases read in frame from base 1. V loses 3 bases, J loses 2 bases, and the germline ends lie 14 bases apart. The germline V gene sets CDR1 to SGHAT and CDR2 to FQNNGV.